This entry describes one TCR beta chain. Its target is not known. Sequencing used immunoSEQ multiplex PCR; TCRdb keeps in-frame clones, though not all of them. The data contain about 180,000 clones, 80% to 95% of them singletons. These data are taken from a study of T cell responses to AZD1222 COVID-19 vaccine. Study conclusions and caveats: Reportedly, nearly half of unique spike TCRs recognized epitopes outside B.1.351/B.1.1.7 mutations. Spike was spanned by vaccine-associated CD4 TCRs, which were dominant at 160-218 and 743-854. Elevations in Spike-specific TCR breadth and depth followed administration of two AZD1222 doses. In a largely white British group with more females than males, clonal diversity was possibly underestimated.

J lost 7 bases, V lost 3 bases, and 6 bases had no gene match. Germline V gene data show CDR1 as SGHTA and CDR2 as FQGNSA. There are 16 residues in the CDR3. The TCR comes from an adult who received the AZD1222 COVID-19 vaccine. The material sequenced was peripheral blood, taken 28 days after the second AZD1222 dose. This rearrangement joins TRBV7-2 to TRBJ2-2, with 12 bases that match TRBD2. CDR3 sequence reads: CASSFLAGGLDGELFF. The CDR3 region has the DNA TGTGCCAGCAGCTTCCTAGCGGGGGGGCTTGACGGGGAGCTGTTTTTT.